One sample yielded the 24 T cell receptor beta chains listed below, sequenced in a study of identical twins. MiXCR was run by TCRdb on the 5' RACE reads, yielding one entry per CDR3 protein. The data hold more than 1.5 million distinct CDR3 sequences, with around a third observed a single time. Sequenced material: cord blood. The receptors were sampled from a newborn girl in good health.

This clonotype was counted at least ten times. The rearrangement links TRBV6-1 to TRBJ2-7, with D uncertain. Germline CDR1 is MNHNS and CDR2 is SASEGT. This CDR3 has 13 residues. V gave up 1 base and J gave up 3 bases, with 7 bases separating them. In nucleotides, the CDR3 is TGTGCCAGCAGTGAAGGGCGGTTCTACGAGCAGTACTTC. Residues: CASSEGRFYEQYF.

This rearrangement joins TRBV29-1 to TRBJ1-5; no clear D. CDR1 is SQVTM, CDR2 ANQGSEA, per germline. The CDR3 consists of 9 residues. The V gene lost 3 bases and the J gene lost 8 bases, with 2 bases spanning the gap. The CDR3 protein is CSVDEPQHF. Written as DNA, the CDR3 is TGCAGCGTTGACGAGCCCCAGCATTTT.

The J gene is TRBJ2-2, the V gene TRBV19, with D tentatively TRBD1 or TRBD2 (5 bases each). Looked up from germline, CDR1 is LNHDA and CDR2 is SQIVND (reference sequence). The CDR3 totals 14 residues. The V and J ends lost 5 bases and 4 bases respectively, with 11 bases between them. This chain's CDR3 is CASSSGTSTGELFF. DNA of the CDR3: TGTGCCAGTAGTTCCGGGACCTCCACCGGGGAGCTGTTTTTT. The full variable domain, in which reference TRBV19 and TRBJ2-2 provide the parts outside the CDR3, is DGGITQSPKYLFRKEGQNVTLSCEQNLNHDAMYWYRQDPGQGLRLIYYSQIVNDFQKGDIAEGYSVSREKKESFPLTVTSAQKNPTAFYLCASSSGTSTGELFFGEGSRLTVL.

The table lists this clonotype with a few counts. This sequence joins TRBV20-1 and TRBJ2-3, with D hard to call. V was pared by 7 bases and J by 3 bases, with 8 bases between. In germline, CDR1 is DFQATT, CDR2 SNEGSKA (reference sequence). There are 11 residues in the CDR3. The CDR3 bases are TGCAGTGGGTCGAAAACAGATACGCAGTATTTT. Its translation is CSGSKTDTQYF.

This clonotype was seen repeatedly, ten times or more. V gene TRBV20-1 combines with J gene TRBJ2-1; maybe TRBD2 (6 bases). This CDR3 contains 14 residues. The V end lost 6 bases, the J end lost 4 bases, and 16 bases lay between the germline ends. Germline loops: CDR1 DFQATT, CDR2 SNEGSKA (reference sequence). CDR3 region: CSAGLGEVYNEQFF. CDR3 bases: TGCAGTGCCGGACTGGGGGAGGTGTACAATGAGCAGTTCTTC.

At least ten counts were recorded for this clonotype. The V and J genes are TRBV11-2 and TRBJ2-5; 7 nucleotides agree with TRBD2. CDR3 length: 13 residues. The V segment lost 1 base and the J segment 4 bases; nucleotides outside the gene matches: 0. Germline V gene sequence: CDR1 SGHAT, CDR2 FQNNGV. The CDR3 DNA reads as TGTGCCAGCAGCTTAGCTAGCGGAGAGACCCAGTACTTC. This translates into CASSLASGETQYF.

The sample holds a few counts of this clonotype. This chain uses TRBV10-3 with TRBJ2-1; unclear D gene. The CDR3 is 11 amino acids. Germline loops: CDR1 ENHRY, CDR2 SYGVKD. The V and J ends lost 2 bases and 10 bases respectively, with 6 bases between them. The chain's CDR3 is CAISELLEQFF. The CDR3 region has the DNA TGTGCCATCAGTGAGCTACTCGAGCAGTTCTTC.

The CDR3 loop reads CATSDFPTGEGNYNEQYF. CDR3 coding DNA: TGTGCCACCAGTGATTTCCCGACAGGGGAGGGTAACTACAATGAGCAGTACTTC. The rearrangement uses TRBV24-1 and TRBJ2-7; tentative D call: TRBD1 (8 bases). The germline gives CDR1 KGHDR, CDR2 SFDVKD. V shed 1 base and J shed 7 bases, with 25 bases lying between them. The CDR3 contains 18 residues.

This clonotype was counted ten times or more. This chain uses TRBV29-1 with TRBJ2-7; the match to TRBD1 covers 8 bases. Trimming took 4 bases from V and 4 from J; bases not matched to a gene: 21. This CDR3 has 18 residues. Germline V CDR1 and CDR2: SQVTM, ANQGSEA. CDR3 amino acids: CSVAQLRTGSFRTYEQYF. The CDR3 DNA is TGCAGCGTTGCCCAACTACGGACAGGGTCTTTCCGTACTTACGAGCAGTACTTC.

This clonotype was picked up a small number of times. This chain connects TRBV27 to TRBJ1-6; 9 positions match TRBD1. Trimming removed 8 bases from V and 4 bases from J; junction bases left unmatched: 3. Looked up from germline, CDR1 is MNHEY and CDR2 is SMNVEV (reference sequence). There are 14 residues in the CDR3. In DNA form, the CDR3 reads TGTGCCAGCCGCGGACAGGGGTATAATTCACCCCTCCACTTT. Translated, it gives CASRGQGYNSPLHF.

The chain uses TRBV6-2 or TRBV6-3 and TRBJ2-1; D remains ambiguous. TRBJ2-7 matches the DNA end more closely, so the J call is doubtful. The CDR3 has 13 residues. Germline V CDR1 and CDR2: MNHEY, SVGEGT. The CDR3 DNA reads as TGTGCCAGCAGTTACCCATACGACAATGAGCAGTACTTC. Its protein product is CASSYPYDNEQYF.

The chain couples TRBV6-1 to TRBJ1-6; D is perhaps TRBD1 (6 bases). Germline CDR1 MNHNS, CDR2 SASEGT. This CDR3 is built from 17 residues. The V gene lost 2 bases and the J gene lost 8 bases, with 19 bases spanning the gap. The CDR3 loop is CASSETRDIARYSPLHF. The CDR3 coding sequence is TGTGCCAGCAGTGAAACCCGGGACATCGCCCGTTATTCACCCCTCCACTTT.

The genes are TRBV20-1 and TRBJ1-1, with D tentatively TRBD1 (5 bases). CDR3 length equals 14 residues. V was shortened by 2 bases and J by 4 bases, with 14 bases between the two germline ends. Germline-derived CDR1 and CDR2 are DFQATT and SNEGSKA (reference sequence). The chain's CDR3 is CSARQSGKTTEAFF. The CDR3 DNA reads TGCAGTGCTAGACAGTCAGGGAAAACCACTGAAGCTTTCTTT.

This clonotype turned up a few times. The chain combines TRBV27 with TRBJ2-7, with D hard to call. The CDR3 extends over 14 amino acids. The V and J ends lost 5 bases and 4 bases respectively, with 15 bases between them. Per germline, CDR1 MNHEY and CDR2 SMNVEV (reference sequence). CDR3 in amino acids: CASSITVPPYEQYF. For the CDR3, the DNA is TGTGCCAGCAGTATAACAGTCCCACCTTACGAGCAGTACTTC.

The V gene is TRBV5-1, the J gene TRBJ1-1; D call uncertain. This CDR3 comprises 12 residues. The V gene's germline CDR1 is SGHRS and CDR2 YFSETQ. The V and J ends lost 0 bases and 11 bases respectively, with 11 bases between them. CDR3 loop: CASSLAETKAFF. In DNA, the CDR3 is TGCGCCAGCAGCTTGGCCGAGACAAAGGCTTTCTTT.

The table lists this clonotype with many counts. V and J are TRBV29-1 and TRBJ2-5; tentatively, D is TRBD1 (6 bases). CDR3 length: 15 amino acids. Trimming removed 1 base at V and 0 bases at J, with 12 bases between. Germline CDR1 is SQVTM and CDR2 is ANQGSEA. This CDR3 is CSVEVSQGYQETQYF. CDR3 sequence (DNA): TGCAGCGTTGAAGTTTCCCAGGGGTACCAAGAGACCCAGTACTTC.

V and J are TRBV5-6 and TRBJ2-5; D gene uncertain. V lost 4 bases to trimming and J lost 2 bases, with 12 bases between them. The CDR3 length is 14 residues. CDR1 is SGHDT, CDR2 YYEEEE, per germline. CDR3: CASSLPWGQETQYF. DNA of the CDR3: TGTGCCAGCAGCCTTCCTTGGGGTCAAGAGACCCAGTACTTC.

Notes on this clonotype: This could be a read error, since a much larger clone is one nucleotide away. The chain links TRBV12-3 or TRBV12-4 to TRBJ1-2, with D unresolved. The V gene lost 5 bases and the J gene lost 4 bases, with 11 bases spanning the gap. This CDR3 is 13 amino acids long. CDR3 residues: CASSVPGTYGYTF. The CDR3 coding sequence is TGTGCCAGCAGTGTACCAGGAACCTATGGCTACACCTTC.

The table lists this clonotype with many counts. Its ends do not fully match the called genes, so a read error is possible. The genes are TRBV5-1 and TRBJ1-2, with D possibly matching TRBD1 (6 bases). There are 12 residues in the CDR3. The germline V gene has CDR1 SGHRS and CDR2 YFSETQ. The CDR3 DNA reads TGTGCCAGCAGTTTAGACAGGTTTGGCTACACCTTC. The encoded protein is CASSLDRFGYTF. The variable domain in full, completed from reference TRBV5-1 and TRBJ1-2, reads KAGVTQTPRYLIKTRGQQVTLSCSPISGHRSVSWYQQTPGQGLQFLFEYFSETQRNKGNFPGRFSGRQFSNSRSEMNVSTLELGDSALYLCASSLDRFGYTFGSGTRLTVV.

Turning to this clonotype: Its ends do not fully match the called genes, so a read error is possible. This chain uses TRBV5-1 with TRBJ2-7, with 7 bases matching TRBD1. The CDR3 length is 14 residues. The germline V gene encodes CDR1 SGHRS and CDR2 YFSETQ. CDR3 sequence (DNA): TGCGCCAGCAGCCTACAGGGGCTGAACTACGGGCAGTACTTC. Translation: CASSLQGLNYGQYF. The full variable domain, in which reference TRBV5-1 and TRBJ2-7 provide the parts outside the CDR3, is KAGVTQTPRYLIKTRGQQVTLSCSPISGHRSVSWYQQTPGQGLQFLFEYFSETQRNKGNFPGRFSGRQFSNSRSEMNVSTLELGDSALYLCASSLQGLNYGQYFGPGTRLTVT.

This clonotype has more than one count but fewer than ten. V is TRBV20-1 and J is TRBJ2-1, with 12 bases lining up with TRBD1. CDR3 length equals 13 residues. J lost 12 bases, V lost 3 bases, and 6 bases had no gene match. Germline V CDR1 and CDR2: DFQATT, SNEGSKA (reference sequence). CDR3 nucleotides: TGCAGTGCTAGCCGGGACAGGGGGCTGGGGCAGTTCTTC. Translated, it gives CSASRDRGLGQFF.

This clonotype was seen a few times. The V call is TRBV2, the J call TRBJ2-7; no reliable D call. The CDR3 has 14 residues. Trimming cost V 5 bases and J 0 bases, with 11 bases left between them. Looked up from germline, CDR1 is SNHLY and CDR2 is FYNNEI. In DNA, the CDR3 is TGTGCCAGCAGTCTTGGACCCCTCTCCTACGAGCAGTACTTC. It encodes CASSLGPLSYEQYF. The full variable domain, in which reference TRBV2 and TRBJ2-7 provide the parts outside the CDR3, is EPEVTQTPSHQVTQMGQEVILRCVPISNHLYFYWYRQILGQKVEFLVSFYNNEISEKSEIFDDQFSVERPDGSNFTLKIRSTKLEDSAMYFCASSLGPLSYEQYFGPGTRLTVT.

V is TRBV11-1 and J is TRBJ1-1; 7 nucleotides match TRBD1. CDR1 and CDR2 (germline): SGHAT, FQDESV (reference sequence). CDR3 length equals 22 residues. The junction had 27 bases not matched to a gene; V was cut back by 1 base and J by 4 bases. CDR3 sequence: CASSLVWSKGRLRTGEITEAFF. CDR3 in DNA: TGTGCCAGCAGCTTAGTATGGTCGAAGGGGCGACTGCGGACAGGCGAGATCACTGAAGCTTTCTTT.

V is TRBV2 and J is TRBJ2-2, with 11 bases fitting TRBD2. Trimming cost V 1 base and J 8 bases; bases outside gene matches: 6. Germline CDR1 is SNHLY and CDR2 is FYNNEI. The CDR3 loop spans 16 amino acids. CDR3 DNA: TGTGCCAGCAGTGAAGGACTAGCGGGGATGTCGGGGGAGCTGTTTTTT. Translation: CASSEGLAGMSGELFF.